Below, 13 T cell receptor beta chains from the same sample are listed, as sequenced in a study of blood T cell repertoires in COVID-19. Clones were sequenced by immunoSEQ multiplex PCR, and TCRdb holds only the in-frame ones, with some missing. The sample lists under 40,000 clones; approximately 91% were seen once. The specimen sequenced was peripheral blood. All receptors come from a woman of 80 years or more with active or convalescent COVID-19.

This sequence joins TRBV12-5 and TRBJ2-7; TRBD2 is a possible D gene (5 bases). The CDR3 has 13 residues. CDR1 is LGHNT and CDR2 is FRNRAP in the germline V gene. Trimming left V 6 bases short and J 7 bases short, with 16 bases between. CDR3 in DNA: TGTGCTAGTGGCTCGGGTCAGACGGGGGAGCAGTACTTC. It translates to CASGSGQTGEQYF.

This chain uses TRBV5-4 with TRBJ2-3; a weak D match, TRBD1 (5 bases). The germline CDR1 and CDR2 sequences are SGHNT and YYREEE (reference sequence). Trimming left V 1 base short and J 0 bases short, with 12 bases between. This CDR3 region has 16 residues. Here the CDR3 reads CASSLLQALSTDTQYF. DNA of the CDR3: TGTGCCAGCAGCTTGTTACAGGCCCTTAGCACAGATACGCAGTATTTT.

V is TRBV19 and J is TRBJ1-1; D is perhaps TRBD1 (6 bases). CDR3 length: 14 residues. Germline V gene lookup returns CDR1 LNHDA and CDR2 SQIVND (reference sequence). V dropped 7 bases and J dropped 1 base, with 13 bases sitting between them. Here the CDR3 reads CASNRLDRNTEAFF. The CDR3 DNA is TGTGCCAGTAATCGCCTGGACAGGAACACTGAAGCTTTCTTT.

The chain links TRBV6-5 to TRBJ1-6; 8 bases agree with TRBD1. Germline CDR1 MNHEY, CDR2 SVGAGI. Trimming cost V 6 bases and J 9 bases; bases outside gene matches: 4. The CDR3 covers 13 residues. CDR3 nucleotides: TGTGCCAGCAGCCGGACAGGGTTTTCACCCCTCCACTTT. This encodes CASSRTGFSPLHF.

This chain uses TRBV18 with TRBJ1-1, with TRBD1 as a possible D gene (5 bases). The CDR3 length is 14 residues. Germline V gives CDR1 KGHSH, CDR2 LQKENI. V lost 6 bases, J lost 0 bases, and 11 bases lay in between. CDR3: CASSTDKLNTEAFF. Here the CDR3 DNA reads TGTGCCAGCTCGACAGATAAGTTGAACACTGAAGCTTTCTTT.

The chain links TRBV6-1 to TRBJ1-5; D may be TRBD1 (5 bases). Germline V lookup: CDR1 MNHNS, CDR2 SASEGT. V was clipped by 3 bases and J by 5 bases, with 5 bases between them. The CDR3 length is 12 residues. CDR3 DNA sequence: TGTGCCAGCAGTGACAGGGATCAGCCCCAGCATTTT. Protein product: CASSDRDQPQHF.

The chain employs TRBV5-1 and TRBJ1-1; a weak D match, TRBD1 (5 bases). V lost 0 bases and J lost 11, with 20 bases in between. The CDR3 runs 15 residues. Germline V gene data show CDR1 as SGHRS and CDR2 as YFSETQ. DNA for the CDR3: TGCGCCAGCAGCTTGGATGGTATTGGTGGTAGGGGTGCTTTCTTT. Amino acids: CASSLDGIGGRGAFF.

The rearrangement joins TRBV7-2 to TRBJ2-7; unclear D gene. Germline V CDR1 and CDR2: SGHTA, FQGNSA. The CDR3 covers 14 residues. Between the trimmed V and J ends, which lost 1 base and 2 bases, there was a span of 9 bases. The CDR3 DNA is TGTGCCAGCAGCTTAGGAAGAGCGACCTACGAGCAGTACTTC. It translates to CASSLGRATYEQYF.

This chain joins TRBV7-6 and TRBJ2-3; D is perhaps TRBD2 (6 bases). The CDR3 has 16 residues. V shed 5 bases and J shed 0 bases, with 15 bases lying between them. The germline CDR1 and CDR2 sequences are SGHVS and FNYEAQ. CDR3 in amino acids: CASSPLRGSSTDTQYF. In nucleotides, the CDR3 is TGTGCCAGCAGCCCACTACGGGGGTCGAGCACAGATACGCAGTATTTT. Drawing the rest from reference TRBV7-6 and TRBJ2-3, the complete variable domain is GAGVSQSPRYKVTKRGQDVALRCDPISGHVSLYWYRQALGQGPEFLTYFNYEAQQDKSGLPNDRFSAERPEGSISTLTIQRTEQRDSAMYRCASSPLRGSSTDTQYFGPGTRLTVL.

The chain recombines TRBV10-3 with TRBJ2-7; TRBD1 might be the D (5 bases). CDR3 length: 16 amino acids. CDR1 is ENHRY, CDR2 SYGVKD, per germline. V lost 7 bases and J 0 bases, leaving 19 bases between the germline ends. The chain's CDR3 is CAIKAGNSGSSYEQYF. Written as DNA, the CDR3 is TGTGCCATCAAGGCAGGGAACTCCGGAAGCTCCTACGAGCAGTACTTC.

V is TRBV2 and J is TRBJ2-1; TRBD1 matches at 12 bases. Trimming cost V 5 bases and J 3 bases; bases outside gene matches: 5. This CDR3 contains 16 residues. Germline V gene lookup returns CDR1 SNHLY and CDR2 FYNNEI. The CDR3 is CASSIGTGGFYNEQFF. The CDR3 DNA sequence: TGTGCCAGCAGTATTGGGACAGGGGGCTTCTACAATGAGCAGTTCTTC.

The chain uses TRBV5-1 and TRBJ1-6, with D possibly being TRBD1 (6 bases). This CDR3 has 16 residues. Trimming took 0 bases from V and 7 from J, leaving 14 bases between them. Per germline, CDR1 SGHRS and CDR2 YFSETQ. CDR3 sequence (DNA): TGCGCCAGCAGCTTGGTTAGGGGACAATCGAATTCACCCCTCCACTTT. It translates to CASSLVRGQSNSPLHF. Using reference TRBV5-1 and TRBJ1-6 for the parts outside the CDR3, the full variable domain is KAGVTQTPRYLIKTRGQQVTLSCSPISGHRSVSWYQQTPGQGLQFLFEYFSETQRNKGNFPGRFSGRQFSNSRSEMNVSTLELGDSALYLCASSLVRGQSNSPLHFGNGTRLTVT.

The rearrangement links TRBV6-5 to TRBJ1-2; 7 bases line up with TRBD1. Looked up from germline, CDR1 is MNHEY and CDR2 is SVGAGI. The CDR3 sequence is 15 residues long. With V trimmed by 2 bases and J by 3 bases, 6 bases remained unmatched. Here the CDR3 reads CASSYMTGKDYGYTF. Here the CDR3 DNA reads TGTGCCAGCAGTTACATGACAGGGAAGGACTATGGCTACACCTTC.